These 5 T cell receptor beta chains share one sample of origin, sequenced in a study of cytomegalovirus exposure and HLA in healthy donors. Primers for the PCR totalled 60 Vbeta and 13 Jbeta. Profiled with immunoSEQ multiplex PCR; TCRdb holds only in-frame clones, not every one. Here the sample spans approximately 200,000 clones, 60% to 85% being singletons. The specimen was PBMCs. The receptor source for this set is a girl between 5 and 17 years old in good health and CMV-seropositive.

This clone showed up just a few times. V gene TRBV5-6 combines with J gene TRBJ1-4; 9 bases map to TRBD1. Germline assignment: CDR1 SGHDT and CDR2 YYEEEE. The CDR3 runs 14 residues. V lost 4 bases, J lost 10 bases, and 8 bases stayed unmatched. CDR3: CASSTRGQGSKLFF. The CDR3 coding sequence is TGTGCCAGCAGCACCAGGGGACAGGGTTCAAAACTGTTTTTT.

The chain joins TRBV4-2 to TRBJ1-6; tentatively, D is TRBD1 (6 bases). The CDR3 loop spans 19 amino acids. Germline values: CDR1 LGHNA, CDR2 YNFKEQ. V was cut by 3 bases and J by 0 bases, with 18 bases left in between. The CDR3 nucleotides are TGTGCCAGCAGCCAGGACACACCCGGACAGAGCTCCTATAATTCACCCCTCCACTTT. Its protein is CASSQDTPGQSSYNSPLHF.

The CDR3 region is CAWSPPGQGNRAFF. As DNA, the CDR3 is TGTGCCTGGAGTCCACCCGGACAGGGGAACAGAGCTTTCTTT. The V and J genes are TRBV30 and TRBJ1-1, with 9 bases identical to TRBD1. Trimming removed 2 bases from V and 10 bases from J; junction bases left unmatched: 11. Per the germline V gene, CDR1 is GTSNPN and CDR2 is SVGIG (reference sequence). The CDR3 loop spans 14 amino acids.

The V and J genes are TRBV7-2 and TRBJ2-7; D unresolved. The CDR3 loop spans 15 amino acids. Trimming took off 3 bases at V and 0 bases at J, with 12 bases between the two ends. Per the germline V gene, CDR1 is SGHTA and CDR2 is FQGNSA. The CDR3 coding sequence is TGTGCCAGCAGCTTGGAGAGAGGTCTCTCCTACGAGCAGTACTTC. As protein: CASSLERGLSYEQYF.

The chain has TRBV2 and TRBJ1-2; the match to TRBD1 covers 12 bases. CDR3 length: 15 amino acids. V lost 7 bases to trimming and J lost 4 bases; unmatched junction nucleotides: 7. Per the germline V gene, CDR1 is SNHLY and CDR2 is FYNNEI. The DNA for the CDR3 is TGTGCCAGCACCACGGGGACAGGGGGCCCCTATGGCTACACCTTC. It codes for CASTTGTGGPYGYTF.